A selection of T cell receptor beta chains follows, all from one sample in a study of blood T cell repertoires in COVID-19. Measured with immunoSEQ multiplex PCR; TCRdb has only the in-frame clones, and not every one. The sample includes about 340,000 clones, less than 90% of them seen just once. Input material: peripheral blood. The receptors were sampled from a woman aged 60-75 years with COVID-19, enrolled during active disease. The CDR3 runs from the conserved cysteine through the conserved F or W. Fields, in order: J gene, CDR3 length, D gene, V gene, clone size, CDR3 protein, CDR3 DNA. The D gene is left open where the match is weak. The listing skips clone size in some rows; elsewhere it reads once, few, many or a size class.

>TRBJ1-2|16|-|TRBV7-9|-
CASSFHRRGLSYGYTF
TGTGCCAGCAGCTTCCATCGGCGGGGTTTAAGCTATGGCTACACCTTC
>TRBJ2-3|15|TRBD2|TRBV4-2|-
CASSPGTSRTDTQYF
TGTGCCAGCAGTCCCGGGACTAGTCGCACAGATACGCAGTATTTT
>TRBJ2-7|15|TRBD1|TRBV6-4|-
CASSVNHRGAYEQYF
TGTGCCAGCAGTGTCAACCACAGGGGAGCCTACGAGCAGTACTTC
>TRBJ1-2|14|TRBD1|TRBV7-8|-
CASSTRQGDNGYTF
TGTGCCAGCAGCACCCGACAGGGAGACAATGGCTACACCTTC
>TRBJ2-2|16|TRBD1|TRBV7-3|-
CASSLPTGAGTGELFF
TGTGCCAGCAGCTTACCGACAGGGGCAGGCACCGGGGAGCTGTTTTTT
>TRBJ2-5|14|-|TRBV29-1|-
CSVEDQDRGETQYF
TGCAGCGTTGAAGATCAGGACAGAGGAGAGACCCAGTACTTC
>TRBJ2-3|13|TRBD2|TRBV20-1|-
CSASSGGVDTQYF
TGCAGTGCTAGTAGCGGGGGGGTGGATACGCAGTATTTT
>TRBJ2-2|12|-|TRBV19|-
CASRTVIGELFF
TGTGCCAGCAGGACAGTTATCGGGGAGCTGTTTTTT
>TRBJ1-3|15|-|TRBV18|once
CASSPGQLPGNTIYF
TGTGCCAGCTCACCCGGACAGCTGCCTGGAAACACCATATATTTT
>TRBJ1-2|15|TRBD1|TRBV9|-
CASSVGQGSNYGYTF
TGTGCCAGCAGCGTTGGACAGGGGAGCAACTATGGCTACACCTTC
>TRBJ1-2|17|-|TRBV4-3|-
CASSQDERLRFRLGYTF
TGCGCCAGCAGCCAAGATGAGCGTCTACGGTTCCGGCTGGGCTACACCTTC
>TRBJ1-1|13|-|TRBV29-1|-
CSVVEFKDTEAFF
TGCAGCGTTGTGGAGTTCAAGGACACTGAAGCTTTCTTT
>TRBJ1-6|14|-|TRBV19|-
CATTASIYNSPLHF
TGTGCCACGACAGCCTCAATTTATAATTCACCCCTCCACTTT
>TRBJ2-7|13|-|TRBV19|-
CASSSQEPYEQYF
TGTGCCAGTAGTAGTCAGGAACCCTACGAGCAGTACTTC
>TRBJ1-4|11|-|TRBV12-3/TRBV12-4|-
CASSSLVQLFF
TGTGCCAGCAGTTCTTTAGTACAACTGTTTTTT
>TRBJ2-3|14|-|TRBV5-4|-
CASSGGASTDTQYF
TGTGCCAGCAGCGGGGGCGCGAGCACAGATACGCAGTATTTT
>TRBJ2-7|13|TRBD2|TRBV7-2|-
CASSFLAAYEQYF
TGTGCCAGCAGCTTTCTAGCGGCCTACGAGCAGTACTTC
>TRBJ2-4|16|-|TRBV6-2/TRBV6-3|-
CASSPRGTPFKNIQYF
TGTGCCAGCAGTCCCCGCGGGACTCCCTTCAAAAACATTCAGTACTTC
>TRBJ2-7|14|TRBD2|TRBV5-4|once
CASSSSGTSYEQYF
TGTGCCAGCAGCTCGTCCGGGACTAGCTACGAGCAGTACTTC
>TRBJ1-1|16|-|TRBV7-9|-
CASSLSRGALGTEAFF
TGTGCCAGCAGCTTATCACGTGGGGCGCTGGGCACTGAAGCTTTCTTT
>TRBJ1-1|16|TRBD1|TRBV11-1|-
CASSLQGALMNTEAFF
TGTGCCAGCAGCCTACAGGGGGCCCTCATGAACACTGAAGCTTTCTTT
>TRBJ2-7|14|-|TRBV18|few
CASSPLGGLYEQYF
TGTGCCAGCTCACCCCTCGGGGGGCTCTACGAGCAGTACTTC
>TRBJ2-7|13|-|TRBV3-1/TRBV3-2|-
CASSQGAAIEQYF
TGTGCCAGCAGCCAAGGGGCCGCCATCGAGCAGTACTTC
>TRBJ1-6|14|TRBD1|TRBV3-1/TRBV3-2|few
CASSQIRGAGTLHF
TGTGCCAGCAGCCAAATCAGGGGGGCTGGGACCCTCCACTTT
>TRBJ1-5|16|-|TRBV6-4|once
CASSDFRGDSNQPQHF
TGTGCCAGCAGTGACTTTAGGGGCGATAGCAATCAGCCCCAGCATTTT